A single sample gave rise to the 9 T cell receptor beta chains below, sequenced in a study of Graves' ophthalmopathy and Graves' hyperthyroidism (dated by TCRdb to the late 2010s). The sequencer listed for this sample is Illumina HiSeq 2000. For repertoire sequencing, TCR beta CDR3 regions were amplified from RNA transcripts. HTBI primers and the Qiagen OneStep RT-PCR kit were used in a first-round RT-PCR, which was followed by a second-round multiplex PCR, size selection and purification. TCRdb trimmed the raw reads at Q25, called clones with MiXCR and kept productive beta chains. Each entry is one CDR3 protein sequence, shown with its most common DNA and genes. In all, the sample holds a few hundred thousand distinct CDR3 sequences, and around 16% of those were seen once. Around 1.6% of the sample lies in the top ten. The sequencing sample was made of peripheral blood. All receptors derive from a woman aged 18 to 35 with Graves' ophthalmopathy. Donor details come from another sample of the same person, matched by shared clones.

The CDR3 loop is CASSPTGVDYEQYF. CDR3 nucleotides: TGTGCCAGCAGTCCAACCGGGGTGGACTACGAGCAGTACTTC. The V gene is TRBV28, the J gene TRBJ2-7, with D perhaps TRBD2 (5 bases). Germline V gene data show CDR1 as MDHEN and CDR2 as SYDVKM. The CDR3 has 14 amino acids. The germline V and J ends were trimmed by 5 bases and 3 bases, with 14 bases remaining between them. The variable domain in full, with the rest retrieved from reference TRBV28 and TRBJ2-7, is DVKVTQSSRYLVKRTGEKVFLECVQDMDHENMFWYRQDPGLGLRLIYFSYDVKMKEKGDIPEGYSVSREKKERFSLILESASTNQTSMYLCASSPTGVDYEQYFGPGTRLTVT.

This clonotype was seen repeatedly, ten times or more. The chain joins TRBV7-9 to TRBJ1-6; TRBD1 aligns across 7 bases. The germline CDR1 and CDR2 sequences are SEHNR and FQNEAQ (reference sequence). This CDR3 is 18 amino acids long. The trim removed 2 bases at V and 5 bases at J, leaving 12 bases unmatched. Here the CDR3 reads CASSLRQGPPPHNSPLHF. The CDR3 DNA reads as TGTGCCAGCAGCTTAAGACAGGGCCCTCCACCTCATAATTCACCCCTCCACTTT.

This clonotype was seen ten or more times. CDR3 nucleotides: TGCGCCAGCAGCCAAGATCGGAGGGGATTCTACGAGCAGTACTTC. This codes for CASSQDRRGFYEQYF. This rearrangement joins TRBV4-3 to TRBJ2-7, with D perhaps matching TRBD2 (6 bases). The germline V gene encodes CDR1 LGHNA and CDR2 YSLEER. This CDR3 is 15 amino acids long. The V and J ends lost 0 bases and 3 bases respectively, with 12 bases between them.

Ten or more counts support this clonotype. This chain connects TRBV28 to TRBJ1-1; no definite D call. The CDR3 has 14 residues. Trimming pared 2 bases from V and 2 bases from J, leaving 9 bases between. Germline loops: CDR1 MDHEN, CDR2 SYDVKM. This CDR3 is CASSLVIQNTEAFF. In nucleotides, the CDR3 is TGTGCCAGCAGTTTAGTCATACAAAACACTGAAGCTTTCTTT. Complete variable domain (other parts from reference TRBV28 and TRBJ1-1): DVKVTQSSRYLVKRTGEKVFLECVQDMDHENMFWYRQDPGLGLRLIYFSYDVKMKEKGDIPEGYSVSREKKERFSLILESASTNQTSMYLCASSLVIQNTEAFFGQGTRLTVV.

This clonotype was recorded at least ten times. J is TRBJ2-5 and V is TRBV30; 7 nucleotides align to TRBD1. V shed 0 bases and J 4 bases; nucleotides not matched to a gene: 8. There are 15 residues in the CDR3. CDR1 GTSNPN and CDR2 SVGIG come from the germline V gene (reference sequence). CDR3 DNA: TGTGCCTGGAGTGTACAAAGGGGGCGAAGAGAGACCCAGTACTTC. Protein: CAWSVQRGRRETQYF.

The chain carries TRBV6-1 and TRBJ1-3, with 7 bases that match TRBD1. The CDR3 loop spans 14 amino acids. Germline V CDR1 and CDR2: MNHNS, SASEGT. Trimming at V came to 10 bases and at J to 0 bases, leaving 6 bases not matched to a gene. CDR3 sequence: CATKRTGSGNTIYF. Here the CDR3 DNA reads TGTGCCACCAAACGGACAGGCTCTGGAAACACCATATATTTT.

Ten or more counts support this clonotype. The J gene is TRBJ1-2, the V gene TRBV5-1, with a tentative D call TRBD1 (5 bases). V was trimmed by 2 bases and J by 4 bases, leaving 9 bases between them. This CDR3 contains 13 residues. The germline V gene has CDR1 SGHRS and CDR2 YFSETQ. The CDR3 region has the DNA TGCGCCAGCAGCTTCGGTGGGGCCTATGGCTACACCTTC. It encodes CASSFGGAYGYTF. The full variable domain, with the rest looked up from reference TRBV5-1 and TRBJ1-2, is KAGVTQTPRYLIKTRGQQVTLSCSPISGHRSVSWYQQTPGQGLQFLFEYFSETQRNKGNFPGRFSGRQFSNSRSEMNVSTLELGDSALYLCASSFGGAYGYTFGSGTRLTVV.

This clonotype was counted ten times or more. J is TRBJ2-5 and V is TRBV6-5; 8 bases are a match to TRBD2. Germline V gene data show CDR1 as MNHEY and CDR2 as SVGAGI. The CDR3 is 17 residues long. The V segment lost 2 bases and the J segment 2 bases; nucleotides outside the gene matches: 10. CDR3 sequence: CASSYTYSGNKQETQYF. CDR3 coding DNA: TGTGCCAGCAGTTACACTTATAGCGGGAACAAACAAGAGACCCAGTACTTC.

This clonotype has more than one count but fewer than ten. The chain uses TRBV4-1 and TRBJ1-1; D is possibly TRBD1 (6 bases). V was pared by 4 bases and J by 3 bases, with 15 bases between. Germline CDR1 is MGHRA and CDR2 is YSYEKL. The CDR3 sequence is 15 residues long. CDR3 DNA sequence: TGCGCCAGCAGCCCAACCGACAGGAGCTACACTGAAGCTTTCTTT. The encoded protein is CASSPTDRSYTEAFF.